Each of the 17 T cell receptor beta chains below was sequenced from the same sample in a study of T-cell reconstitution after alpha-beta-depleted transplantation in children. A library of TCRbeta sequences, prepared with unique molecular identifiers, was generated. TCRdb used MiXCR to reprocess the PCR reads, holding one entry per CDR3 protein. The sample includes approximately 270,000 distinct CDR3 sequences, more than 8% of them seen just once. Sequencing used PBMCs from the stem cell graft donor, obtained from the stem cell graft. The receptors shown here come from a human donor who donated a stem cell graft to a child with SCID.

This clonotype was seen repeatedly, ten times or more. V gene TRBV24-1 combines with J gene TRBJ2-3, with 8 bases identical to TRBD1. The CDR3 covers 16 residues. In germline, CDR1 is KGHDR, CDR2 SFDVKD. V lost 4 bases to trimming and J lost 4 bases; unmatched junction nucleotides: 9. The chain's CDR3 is CATSDPRGPIADTQYF. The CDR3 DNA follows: TGTGCCACCAGTGACCCCAGGGGGCCCATTGCAGATACGCAGTATTTT.

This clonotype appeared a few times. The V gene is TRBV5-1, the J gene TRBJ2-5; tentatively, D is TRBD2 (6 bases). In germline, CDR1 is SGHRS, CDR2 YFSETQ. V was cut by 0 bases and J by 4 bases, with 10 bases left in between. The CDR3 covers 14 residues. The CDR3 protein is CASSLEGGRETQYF. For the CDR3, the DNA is TGCGCCAGCAGCTTGGAAGGAGGGAGAGAGACCCAGTACTTC.

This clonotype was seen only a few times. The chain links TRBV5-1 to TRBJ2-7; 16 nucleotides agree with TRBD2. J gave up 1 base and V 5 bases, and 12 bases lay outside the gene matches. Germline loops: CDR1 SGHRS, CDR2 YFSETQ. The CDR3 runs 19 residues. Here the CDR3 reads CASRPSPGLAGGLSYEQYF. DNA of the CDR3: TGCGCCAGCAGACCTTCTCCGGGACTAGCGGGGGGGCTTTCCTACGAGCAGTACTTC. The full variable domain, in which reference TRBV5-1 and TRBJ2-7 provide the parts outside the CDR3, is KAGVTQTPRYLIKTRGQQVTLSCSPISGHRSVSWYQQTPGQGLQFLFEYFSETQRNKGNFPGRFSGRQFSNSRSEMNVSTLELGDSALYLCASRPSPGLAGGLSYEQYFGPGTRLTVT.

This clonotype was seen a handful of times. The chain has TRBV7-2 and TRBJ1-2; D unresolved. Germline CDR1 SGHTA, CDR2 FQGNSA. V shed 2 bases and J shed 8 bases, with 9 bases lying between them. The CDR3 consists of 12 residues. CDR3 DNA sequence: TGTGCCAGCAGCTTAAACACCCAAGGCTACACCTTC. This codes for CASSLNTQGYTF. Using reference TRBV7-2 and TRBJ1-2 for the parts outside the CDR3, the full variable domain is GAGVSQSPSNKVTEKGKDVELRCDPISGHTALYWYRQSLGQGLEFLIYFQGNSAPDKSGLPSDRFSAERTGGSVSTLTIQRTQQEDSAVYLCASSLNTQGYTFGSGTRLTVV.

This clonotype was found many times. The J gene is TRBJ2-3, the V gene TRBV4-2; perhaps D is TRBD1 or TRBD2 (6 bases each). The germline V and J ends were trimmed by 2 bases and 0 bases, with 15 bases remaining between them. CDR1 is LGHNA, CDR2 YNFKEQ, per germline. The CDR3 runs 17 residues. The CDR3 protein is CASSQSNRGPSTDTQYF. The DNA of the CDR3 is TGTGCCAGCAGCCAATCAAACCGGGGGCCCAGCACAGATACGCAGTATTTT.

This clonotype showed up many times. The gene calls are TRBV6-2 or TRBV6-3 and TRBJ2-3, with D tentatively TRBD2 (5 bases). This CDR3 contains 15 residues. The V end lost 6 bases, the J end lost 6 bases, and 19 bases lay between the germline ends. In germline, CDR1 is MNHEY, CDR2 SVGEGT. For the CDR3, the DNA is TGTGCCAGCAGGAATAACCCCTTAGCGACGGATACGCAGTATTTT. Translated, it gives CASRNNPLATDTQYF.

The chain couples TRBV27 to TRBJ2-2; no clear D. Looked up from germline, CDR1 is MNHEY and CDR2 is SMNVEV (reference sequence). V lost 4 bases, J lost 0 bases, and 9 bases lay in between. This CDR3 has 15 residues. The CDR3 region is CASSSARSNTGELFF. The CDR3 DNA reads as TGTGCCAGCAGTTCGGCTAGGTCGAACACCGGGGAGCTGTTTTTT.

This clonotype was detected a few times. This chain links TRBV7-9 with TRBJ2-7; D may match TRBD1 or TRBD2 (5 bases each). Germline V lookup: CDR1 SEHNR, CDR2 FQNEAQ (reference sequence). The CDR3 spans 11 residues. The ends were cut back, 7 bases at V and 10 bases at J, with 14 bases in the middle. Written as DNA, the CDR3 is TGTGCCAGCATGGGACCTACGAGCCAGTACTTC. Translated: CASMGPTSQYF. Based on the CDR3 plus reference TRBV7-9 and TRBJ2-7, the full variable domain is DTGVSQNPRHKITKRGQNVTFRCDPISEHNRLYWYRQTLGQGPEFLTYFQNEAQLEKSRLLSDRFSAERPKGSFSTLEIQRTEQGDSAMYLCASMGPTSQYFGPGTRLTVT.

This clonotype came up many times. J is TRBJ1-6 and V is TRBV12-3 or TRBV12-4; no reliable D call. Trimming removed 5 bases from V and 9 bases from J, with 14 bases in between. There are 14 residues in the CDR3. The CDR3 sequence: CASSPHIDGSPLHF. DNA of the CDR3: TGTGCCAGCAGTCCTCATATCGATGGTTCACCCCTCCACTTT.

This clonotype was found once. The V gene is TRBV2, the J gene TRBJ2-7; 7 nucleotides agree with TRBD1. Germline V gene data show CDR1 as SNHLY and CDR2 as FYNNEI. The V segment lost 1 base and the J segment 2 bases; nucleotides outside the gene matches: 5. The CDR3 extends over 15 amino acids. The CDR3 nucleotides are TGTGCCAGCAGTGAAGAAGGGGGCCTGACCTACGAGCAGTACTTC. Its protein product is CASSEEGGLTYEQYF.

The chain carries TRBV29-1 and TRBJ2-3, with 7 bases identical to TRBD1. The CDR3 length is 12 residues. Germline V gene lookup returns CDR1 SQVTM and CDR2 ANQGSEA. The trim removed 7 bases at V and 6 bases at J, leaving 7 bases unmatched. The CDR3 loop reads CSAGQAYDTQYF. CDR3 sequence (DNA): TGCAGCGCTGGACAGGCGTACGATACGCAGTATTTT.

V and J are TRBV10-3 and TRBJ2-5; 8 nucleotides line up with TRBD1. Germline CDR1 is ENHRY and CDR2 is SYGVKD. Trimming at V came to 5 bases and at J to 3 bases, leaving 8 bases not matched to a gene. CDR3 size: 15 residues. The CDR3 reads CAISSDRGPKETQYF. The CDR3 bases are TGTGCCATCAGTAGTGACAGGGGCCCAAAAGAGACCCAGTACTTC.

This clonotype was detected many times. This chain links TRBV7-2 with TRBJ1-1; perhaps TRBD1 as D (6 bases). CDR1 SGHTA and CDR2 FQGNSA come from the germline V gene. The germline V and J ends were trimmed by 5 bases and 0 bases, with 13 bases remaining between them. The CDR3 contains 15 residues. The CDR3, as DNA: TGTGCCAGCAGCCATAGACAGGAGTTGAACACTGAAGCTTTCTTT. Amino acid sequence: CASSHRQELNTEAFF.

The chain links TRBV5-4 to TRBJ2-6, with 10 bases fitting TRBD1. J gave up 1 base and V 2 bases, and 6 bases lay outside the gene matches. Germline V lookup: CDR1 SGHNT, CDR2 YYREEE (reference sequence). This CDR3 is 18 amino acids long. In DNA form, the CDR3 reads TGTGCCAGCAGCTTAGGGGACAGGGGTCGGTCTGGGGCCAACGTCCTGACTTTC. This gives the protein CASSLGDRGRSGANVLTF.

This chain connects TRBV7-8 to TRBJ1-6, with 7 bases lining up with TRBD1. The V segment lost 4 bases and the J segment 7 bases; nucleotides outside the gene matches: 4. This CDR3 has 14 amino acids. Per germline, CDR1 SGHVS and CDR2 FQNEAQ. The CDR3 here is CASSSTGKNSPLHF. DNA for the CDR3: TGTGCCAGCAGCTCGACAGGGAAAAATTCACCCCTCCACTTT.

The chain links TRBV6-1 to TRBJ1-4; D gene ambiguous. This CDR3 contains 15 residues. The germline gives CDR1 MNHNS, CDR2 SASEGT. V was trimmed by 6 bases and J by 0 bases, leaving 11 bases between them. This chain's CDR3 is CASRVDGTTNEKLFF. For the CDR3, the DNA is TGTGCCAGCAGAGTCGACGGAACAACTAATGAAAAACTGTTTTTT.

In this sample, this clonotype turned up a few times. This CDR3 reads CSASSASGMLQETQYF. CDR3 bases: TGCAGTGCTAGTTCTGCTAGCGGGATGCTCCAAGAGACCCAGTACTTC. The chain is built from TRBV20-1 and TRBJ2-5; 9 bases agree with TRBD2. The germline V gene encodes CDR1 DFQATT and CDR2 SNEGSKA (reference sequence). The J segment lost 1 base and the V segment lost 3 bases, leaving 9 bases of the junction unmatched. The CDR3 consists of 16 residues.